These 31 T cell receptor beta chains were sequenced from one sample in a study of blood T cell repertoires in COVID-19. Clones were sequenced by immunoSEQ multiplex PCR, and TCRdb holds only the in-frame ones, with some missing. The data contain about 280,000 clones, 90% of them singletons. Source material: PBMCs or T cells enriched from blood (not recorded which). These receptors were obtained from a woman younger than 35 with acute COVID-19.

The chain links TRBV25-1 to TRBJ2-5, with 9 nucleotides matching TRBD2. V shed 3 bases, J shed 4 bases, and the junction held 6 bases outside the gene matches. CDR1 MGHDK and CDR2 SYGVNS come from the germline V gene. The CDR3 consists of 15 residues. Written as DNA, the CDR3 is TGTGCCAGCAGTGAGATGCTAGCGGGGTTAGAGACCCAGTACTTC. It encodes CASSEMLAGLETQYF.

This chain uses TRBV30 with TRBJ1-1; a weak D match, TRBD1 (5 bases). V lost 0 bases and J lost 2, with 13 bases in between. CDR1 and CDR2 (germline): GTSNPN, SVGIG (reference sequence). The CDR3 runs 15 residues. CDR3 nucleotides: TGTGCCTGGAGTGTAGGGGTCTATCCCAACACTGAAGCTTTCTTT. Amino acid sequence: CAWSVGVYPNTEAFF.

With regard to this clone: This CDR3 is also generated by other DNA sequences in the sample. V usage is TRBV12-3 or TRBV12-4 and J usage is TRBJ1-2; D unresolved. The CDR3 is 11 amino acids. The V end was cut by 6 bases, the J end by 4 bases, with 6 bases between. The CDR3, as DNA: TGTGCCAGCAGCCCCGGCTATGGCTACACCTTC. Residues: CASSPGYGYTF.

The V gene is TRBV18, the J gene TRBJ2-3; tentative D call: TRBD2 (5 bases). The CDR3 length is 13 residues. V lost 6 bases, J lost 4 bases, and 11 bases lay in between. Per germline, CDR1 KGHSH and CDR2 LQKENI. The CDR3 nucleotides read TGTGCCAGCTCGCTTCCCGGGGCAGATACGCAGTATTTT. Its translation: CASSLPGADTQYF.

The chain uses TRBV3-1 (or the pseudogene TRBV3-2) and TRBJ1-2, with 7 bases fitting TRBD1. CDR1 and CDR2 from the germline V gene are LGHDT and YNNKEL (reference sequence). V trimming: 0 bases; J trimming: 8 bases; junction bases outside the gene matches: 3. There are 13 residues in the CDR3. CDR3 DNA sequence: TGTGCCAGCAGCCAAGATTGGGACAGAGGCTACACCTTC. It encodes CASSQDWDRGYTF.

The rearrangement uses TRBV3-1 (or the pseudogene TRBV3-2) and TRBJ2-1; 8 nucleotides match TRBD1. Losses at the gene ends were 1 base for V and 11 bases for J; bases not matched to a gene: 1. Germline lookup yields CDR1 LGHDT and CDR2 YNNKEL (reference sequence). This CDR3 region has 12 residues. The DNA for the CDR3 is TGTGCCAGCAGCCAAGGGACAGGGAAGCAGTTCTTC. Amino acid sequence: CASSQGTGKQFF.

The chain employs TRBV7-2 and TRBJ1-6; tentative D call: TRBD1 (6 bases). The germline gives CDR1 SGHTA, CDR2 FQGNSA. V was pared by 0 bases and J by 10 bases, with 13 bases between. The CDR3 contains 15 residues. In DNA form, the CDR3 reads TGTGCCAGCAGCTTAGCCGGACAGAATCGGTCACCCCTCCACTTT. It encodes CASSLAGQNRSPLHF.

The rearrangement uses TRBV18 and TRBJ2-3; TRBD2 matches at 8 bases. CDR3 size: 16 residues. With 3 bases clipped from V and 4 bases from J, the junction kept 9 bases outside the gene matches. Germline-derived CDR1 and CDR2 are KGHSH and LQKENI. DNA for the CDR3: TGTGCCAGCTCACCCCCCGACGGGAGGGTTTCAGATACGCAGTATTTT. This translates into CASSPPDGRVSDTQYF. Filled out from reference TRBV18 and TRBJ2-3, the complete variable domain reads NAGVMQNPRHLVRRRGQEARLRCSPMKGHSHVYWYRQLPEEGLKFMVYLQKENIIDESGMPKERFSAEFPKEGPSILRIQQVVRGDSAAYFCASSPPDGRVSDTQYFGPGTRLTVL.

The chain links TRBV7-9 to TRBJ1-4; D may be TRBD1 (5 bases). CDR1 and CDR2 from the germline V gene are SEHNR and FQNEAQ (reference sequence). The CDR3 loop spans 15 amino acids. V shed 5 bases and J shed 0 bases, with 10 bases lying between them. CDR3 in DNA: TGTGCCAGCAGCCCGGGGGGGGCAACTAATGAAAAACTGTTTTTT. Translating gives CASSPGGATNEKLFF.

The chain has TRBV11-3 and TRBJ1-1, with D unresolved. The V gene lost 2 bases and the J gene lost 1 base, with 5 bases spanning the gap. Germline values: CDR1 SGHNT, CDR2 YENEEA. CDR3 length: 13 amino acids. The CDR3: CASSLQENTEAFF. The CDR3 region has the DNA TGTGCCAGCAGCTTACAGGAGAACACTGAAGCTTTCTTT.

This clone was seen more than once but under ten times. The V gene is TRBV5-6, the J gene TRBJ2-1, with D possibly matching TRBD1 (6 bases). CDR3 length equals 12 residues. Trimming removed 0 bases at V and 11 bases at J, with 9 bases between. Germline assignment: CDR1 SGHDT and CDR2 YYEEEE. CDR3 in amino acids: CASSLAQGKQFF. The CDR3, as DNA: TGTGCCAGCAGCTTGGCTCAGGGGAAGCAGTTCTTC.

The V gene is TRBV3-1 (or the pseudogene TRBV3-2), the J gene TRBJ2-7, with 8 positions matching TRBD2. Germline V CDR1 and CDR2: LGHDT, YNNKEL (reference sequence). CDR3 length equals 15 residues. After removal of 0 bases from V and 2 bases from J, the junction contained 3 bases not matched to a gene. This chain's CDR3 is CASSQEAGGPYEQYF. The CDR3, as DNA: TGTGCCAGCAGCCAAGAGGCGGGAGGTCCCTACGAGCAGTACTTC.

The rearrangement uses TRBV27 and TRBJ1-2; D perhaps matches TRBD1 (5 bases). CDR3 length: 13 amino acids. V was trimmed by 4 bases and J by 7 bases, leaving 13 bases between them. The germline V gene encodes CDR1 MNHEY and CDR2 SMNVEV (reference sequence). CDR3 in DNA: TGTGCCAGCAGTTATGGAGGGGATATTGGCTACACCTTC. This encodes CASSYGGDIGYTF.

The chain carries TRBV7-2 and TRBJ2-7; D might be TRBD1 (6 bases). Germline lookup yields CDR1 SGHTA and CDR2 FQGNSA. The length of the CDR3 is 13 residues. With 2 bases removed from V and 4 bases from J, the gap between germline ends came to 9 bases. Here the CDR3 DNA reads TGTGCCAGCAGCTTAAGGACAGTTTACGAGCAGTACTTC. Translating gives CASSLRTVYEQYF.

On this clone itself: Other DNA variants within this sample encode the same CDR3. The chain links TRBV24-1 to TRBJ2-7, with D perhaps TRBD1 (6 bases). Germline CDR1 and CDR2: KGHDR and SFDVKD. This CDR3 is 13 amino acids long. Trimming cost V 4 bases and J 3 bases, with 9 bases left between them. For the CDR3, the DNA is TGTGCCACCAGTGAAACGGACAGCTACGAGCAGTACTTC. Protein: CATSETDSYEQYF.

Written as DNA, the CDR3 is TGTGCCAGCAGCCAATCCAAGAGGCTTTTAGGAAACACCATATATTTT. Its protein product is CASSQSKRLLGNTIYF. The rearrangement links TRBV16 to TRBJ1-3; D gene uncertain. This CDR3 contains 16 residues. Per the germline V gene, CDR1 is KGHSY and CDR2 is FQNENV. V lost 0 bases and J lost 4, with 13 bases in between.

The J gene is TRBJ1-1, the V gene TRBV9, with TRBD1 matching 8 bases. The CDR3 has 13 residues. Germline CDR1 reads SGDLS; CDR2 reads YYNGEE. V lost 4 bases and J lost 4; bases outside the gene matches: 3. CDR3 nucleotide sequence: TGTGCCAGCAGCATTGACAGGGGCACTGAAGCTTTCTTT. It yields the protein CASSIDRGTEAFF.

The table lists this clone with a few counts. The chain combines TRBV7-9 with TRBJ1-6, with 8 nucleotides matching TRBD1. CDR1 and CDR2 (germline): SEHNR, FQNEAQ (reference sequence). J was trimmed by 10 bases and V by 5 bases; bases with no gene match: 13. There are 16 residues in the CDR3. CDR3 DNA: TGTGCCAGCAGCCCCCCGACAGGGGATCTTCTCTCACCCCTCCACTTT. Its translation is CASSPPTGDLLSPLHF.

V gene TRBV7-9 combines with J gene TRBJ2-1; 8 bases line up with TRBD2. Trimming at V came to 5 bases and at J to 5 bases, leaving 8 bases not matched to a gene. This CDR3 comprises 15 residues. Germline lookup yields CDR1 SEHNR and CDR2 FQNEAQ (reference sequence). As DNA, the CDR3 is TGTGCCAGCAGCCTCACCGGGACTAGGAACAATGAGCAGTTCTTC. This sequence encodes CASSLTGTRNNEQFF.

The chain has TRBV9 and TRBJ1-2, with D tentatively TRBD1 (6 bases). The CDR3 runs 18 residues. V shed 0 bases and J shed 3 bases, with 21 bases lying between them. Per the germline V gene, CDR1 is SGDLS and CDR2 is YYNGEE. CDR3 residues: CASSVAFGSRQDYYGYTF. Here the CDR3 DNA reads TGTGCCAGCAGCGTAGCCTTTGGGTCCAGACAGGATTACTATGGCTACACCTTC.

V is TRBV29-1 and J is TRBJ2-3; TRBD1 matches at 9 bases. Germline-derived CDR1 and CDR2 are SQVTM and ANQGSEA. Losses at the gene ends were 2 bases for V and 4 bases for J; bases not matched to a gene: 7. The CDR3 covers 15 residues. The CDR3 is CSVERTGVQADTQYF. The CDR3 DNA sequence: TGCAGCGTTGAACGGACAGGGGTTCAAGCAGATACGCAGTATTTT.

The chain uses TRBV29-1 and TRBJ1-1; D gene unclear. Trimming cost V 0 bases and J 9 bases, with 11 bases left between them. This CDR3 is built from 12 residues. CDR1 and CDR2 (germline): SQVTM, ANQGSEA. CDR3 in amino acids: CSVEEGSEKAFF. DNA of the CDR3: TGCAGCGTTGAAGAAGGGAGTGAGAAAGCTTTCTTT.

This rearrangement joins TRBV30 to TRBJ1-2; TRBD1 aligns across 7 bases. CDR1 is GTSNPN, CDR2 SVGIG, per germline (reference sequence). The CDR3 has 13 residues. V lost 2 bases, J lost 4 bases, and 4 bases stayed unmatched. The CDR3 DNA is TGTGCCTGGAGTCTAGACAGGGCCTATGGCTACACCTTC. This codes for CAWSLDRAYGYTF.

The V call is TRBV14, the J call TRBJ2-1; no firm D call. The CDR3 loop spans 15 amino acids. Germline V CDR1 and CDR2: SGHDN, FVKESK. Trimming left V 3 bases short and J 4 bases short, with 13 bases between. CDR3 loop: CASSHLSPLYNEQFF. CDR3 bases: TGTGCCAGCAGCCACCTGTCCCCACTATACAATGAGCAGTTCTTC.

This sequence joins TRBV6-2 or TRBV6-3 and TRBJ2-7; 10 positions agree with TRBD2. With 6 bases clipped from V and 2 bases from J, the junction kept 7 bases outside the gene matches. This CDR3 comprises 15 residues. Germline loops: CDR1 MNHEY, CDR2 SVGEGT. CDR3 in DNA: TGTGCCAGCAGCGCGGGACTAGCGCTCGCCTACGAGCAGTACTTC. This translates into CASSAGLALAYEQYF.

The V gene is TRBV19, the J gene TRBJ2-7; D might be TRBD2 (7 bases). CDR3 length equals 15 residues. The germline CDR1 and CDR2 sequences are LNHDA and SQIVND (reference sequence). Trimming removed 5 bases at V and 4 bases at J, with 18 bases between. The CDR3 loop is CASSRGAGETYEQYF. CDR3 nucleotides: TGTGCCAGTAGTCGGGGGGCAGGGGAGACGTACGAGCAGTACTTC.

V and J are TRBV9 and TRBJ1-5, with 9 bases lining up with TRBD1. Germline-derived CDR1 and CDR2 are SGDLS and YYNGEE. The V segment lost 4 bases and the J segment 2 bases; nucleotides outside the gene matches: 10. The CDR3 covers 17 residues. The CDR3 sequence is CASSPGQGMNGNQPQHF. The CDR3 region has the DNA TGTGCCAGCAGCCCAGGACAGGGGATGAATGGCAATCAGCCCCAGCATTTT.

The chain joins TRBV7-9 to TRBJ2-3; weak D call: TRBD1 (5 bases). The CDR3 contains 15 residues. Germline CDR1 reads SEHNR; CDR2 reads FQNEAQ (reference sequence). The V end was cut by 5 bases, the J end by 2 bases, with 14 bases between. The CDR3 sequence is CASSTSQGFTDTQYF. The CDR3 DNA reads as TGTGCCAGCAGCACGAGTCAGGGATTCACAGATACGCAGTATTTT.

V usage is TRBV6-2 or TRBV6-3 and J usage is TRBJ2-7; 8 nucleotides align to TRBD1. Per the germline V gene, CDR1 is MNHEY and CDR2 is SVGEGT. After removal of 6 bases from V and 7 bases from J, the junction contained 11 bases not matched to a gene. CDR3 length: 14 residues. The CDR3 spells CASSNTRGLGEQYF. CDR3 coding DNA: TGTGCCAGCAGCAACACCAGGGGGCTGGGAGAGCAGTACTTC.

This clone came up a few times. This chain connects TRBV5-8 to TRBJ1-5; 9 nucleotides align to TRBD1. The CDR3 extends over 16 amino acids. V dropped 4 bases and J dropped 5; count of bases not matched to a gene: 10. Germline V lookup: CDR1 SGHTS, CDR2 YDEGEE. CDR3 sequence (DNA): TGTGCCAGCAGCCGTGGGACAGGGAATATAGATCAGCCCCAGCATTTT. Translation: CASSRGTGNIDQPQHF.

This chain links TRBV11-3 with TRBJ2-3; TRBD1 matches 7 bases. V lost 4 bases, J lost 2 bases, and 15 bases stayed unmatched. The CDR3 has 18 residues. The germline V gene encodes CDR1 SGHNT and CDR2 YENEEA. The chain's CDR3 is CASSSSMTTTGPTDTQYF. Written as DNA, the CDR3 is TGTGCCAGCAGCTCCAGTATGACCACGACAGGGCCCACAGATACGCAGTATTTT.